These 22 T cell receptor beta chains were all obtained from the same sample, sequenced in a study of T cells after yellow fever vaccination (dated by TCRdb to between 2017 and 2020). The label giving this sample's treatment or condition can be read as: live attenuated yellow fever vaccine strain. Libraries were prepared through 5' RACE. Instrument on record: Illumina HiSeq 2500. TCRdb reran the public reads through fastp at Q25 and MiXCR, keeping productive beta chains. Entries are consolidated by CDR3 protein sequence, retaining the most common genes and DNA. Recorded for this sample are roughly 32,000 distinct CDR3 sequences; about 6.6% of them occurred a single time. The ten top clones hold around a fifth of the sample. The starting material was PBMCs, either bulk or a sorted T-cell subset (CD4+, CD8+, memory, or dextramer-sorted; not recorded which), obtained on the day of the first yellow fever vaccination. These receptors originate from a man between 18 and 29 years old who received the YFV17D yellow fever vaccine.

This clonotype was seen ten or more times. The chain employs TRBV12-3 or TRBV12-4 and TRBJ2-1; the D call may be TRBD1 or TRBD2 (5 bases each). V was pared by 5 bases and J by 5 bases, with 10 bases between. The CDR3 loop spans 13 amino acids. The CDR3 here is CASSARGHNEQFF. As DNA, the CDR3 is TGTGCCAGCAGTGCCCGGGGCCACAATGAGCAGTTCTTC.

By its share, this clonotype is medium-sized (0.01 to 0.1%). The chain is built from TRBV20-1 and TRBJ2-3, with 9 bases aligning to TRBD1. Germline assignment: CDR1 DFQATT and CDR2 SNEGSKA (reference sequence). V was pared by 1 base and J by 4 bases, with 0 bases of the junction left unmatched. This CDR3 is built from 13 residues. The CDR3 DNA reads TGCAGTGCTAGAGGGGACAGGGCAGATACGCAGTATTTT. Its translation: CSARGDRADTQYF.

This clonotype was detected only a few times. The rearrangement joins TRBV20-1 to TRBJ1-6; 8 bases map to TRBD1. The trim removed 0 bases at V and 2 bases at J, leaving 6 bases unmatched. Germline V gene lookup returns CDR1 DFQATT and CDR2 SNEGSKA (reference sequence). The CDR3 sequence is 17 residues long. CDR3 sequence (DNA): TGCAGTGCTAGAGAGAGGCAGGGGGCCACCTATAATTCACCCCTCCACTTT. Protein sequence: CSARERQGATYNSPLHF.

The chain joins TRBV3-1 to TRBJ2-1, with D perhaps TRBD2 (5 bases). Trimming took 3 bases from V and 0 from J, leaving 12 bases between them. Germline V gives CDR1 LGHDT, CDR2 YNNKEL (reference sequence). The CDR3 has 16 residues. CDR3 residues: CASSHRTANSYNEQFF. The DNA of the CDR3 is TGTGCCAGCAGCCACCGGACTGCGAACTCCTACAATGAGCAGTTCTTC.

The chain has TRBV4-3 and TRBJ1-2; D unclear. This CDR3 spans 13 amino acids. Germline-derived CDR1 and CDR2 are LGHNA and YSLEER. Deletions cut 1 base from V and 7 bases from J, with 10 bases between. The CDR3 DNA reads as TGCGCCAGCAGCCAAGGGGGATTGAGTGGCTACACCTTC. Residues: CASSQGGLSGYTF.

Only a few counts were recorded for this clonotype. This chain uses TRBV10-1 with TRBJ2-3, with TRBD1 as a possible D gene (6 bases). There are 16 residues in the CDR3. Germline-derived CDR1 and CDR2 are WNHNN and SYGVQD (reference sequence). Trimming took off 3 bases at V and 4 bases at J, with 17 bases between the two ends. The CDR3 here is CASSDGRDRRPDTQYF. The CDR3 region has the DNA TGCGCCAGCAGTGATGGGAGAGACAGGAGGCCAGATACGCAGTATTTT.

This clonotype has at least ten counts. This chain uses TRBV5-1 with TRBJ1-1, with D possibly TRBD1 on 5 matching bases. Germline V gives CDR1 SGHRS, CDR2 YFSETQ. V dropped 0 bases and J dropped 1 base, with 7 bases sitting between them. This CDR3 has 14 residues. CDR3 sequence (DNA): TGCGCCAGCAGCTTGGACAGGCCGAACACTGAAGCTTTCTTT. It yields the protein CASSLDRPNTEAFF.

The V gene is TRBV12-3 or TRBV12-4, the J gene TRBJ1-5, with D hard to call. The CDR3 has 17 residues. V lost 2 bases, J lost 0 bases, and 14 bases lay in between. DNA for the CDR3: TGTGCCAGCAGTTTATCAATAGTGGGATATAGCAATCAGCCCCAGCATTTT. Amino acids: CASSLSIVGYSNQPQHF.

The rearrangement links TRBV5-4 to TRBJ1-1; D is undetermined. Germline V gene data show CDR1 as SGHNT and CDR2 as YYREEE (reference sequence). V was trimmed by 0 bases and J by 0 bases, leaving 15 bases between them. The CDR3 loop spans 17 amino acids. DNA for the CDR3: TGTGCCAGCAGCTTGGCCGCGGGAAGGTTCTTGAACACTGAAGCTTTCTTT. It is translated as CASSLAAGRFLNTEAFF. The full variable domain, completed using reference TRBV5-4 and TRBJ1-1, is ETGVTQSPTHLIKTRGQQVTLRCSSQSGHNTVSWYQQALGQGPQFIFQYYREEENGRGNFPPRFSGLQFPNYSSELNVNALELDDSALYLCASSLAAGRFLNTEAFFGQGTRLTVV.

The gene calls are TRBV7-2 and TRBJ1-1; no reliable D call. Germline loops: CDR1 SGHTA, CDR2 FQGNSA. The CDR3 length is 14 residues. V was trimmed by 2 bases and J by 5 bases, leaving 12 bases between them. The CDR3 coding sequence is TGTGCCAGCAGCTTATACGACTCGGGGACTGAAGCTTTCTTT. It encodes CASSLYDSGTEAFF.

In the case of this clonotype: A much larger clonotype is one base distant, so this may be a read error. The rearrangement joins TRBV7-9 to TRBJ2-5; TRBD1 is a possible D gene (6 bases). Germline CDR1 reads SEHNR; CDR2 reads FQNEAQ (reference sequence). This CDR3 contains 16 residues. CDR3 bases: TGTGGCAGCAGCTCCACAGGGAGTGGGCGTGAAGAGACCCAGTACTTC. It is translated as CGSSSTGSGREETQYF.

V gene TRBV11-2 combines with J gene TRBJ1-2; no firm D call. CDR1 is SGHAT and CDR2 is FQNNGV in the germline V gene. The V and J ends lost 2 bases and 4 bases respectively, with 11 bases between them. CDR3 length equals 14 residues. The CDR3 protein is CASSLFGSSYGYTF. DNA for the CDR3: TGTGCCAGCAGCTTATTCGGTTCGAGCTATGGCTACACCTTC.

This clonotype came up many times. The rearrangement uses TRBV11-1 and TRBJ1-5; D might be TRBD1 (5 bases). Germline V CDR1 and CDR2: SGHAT, FQDESV (reference sequence). There are 23 residues in the CDR3. Trimming cost V 0 bases and J 2 bases, with 32 bases left between them. The CDR3 spells CASSLAGEHSQGSRLNGNQPQHF. The CDR3 DNA sequence: TGTGCCAGCAGCTTAGCGGGGGAACATAGCCAGGGCAGCCGCTTGAATGGCAATCAGCCCCAGCATTTT.

At least ten counts were recorded for this clonotype. This sequence joins TRBV7-7 and TRBJ1-1; 9 bases are shared with TRBD1. The CDR3 runs 13 residues. V gave up 5 bases and J gave up 4 bases; unmatched junction bases: 2. CDR1 SSHAT and CDR2 FNYEAQ come from the germline V gene (reference sequence). The CDR3 DNA follows: TGTGCCAGCAGCGTGGACAGGGGCACTGAAGCTTTCTTT. This encodes CASSVDRGTEAFF.

The sample holds many counts of this clonotype. The chain carries TRBV9 and TRBJ2-1; 7 positions match TRBD1. Germline lookup yields CDR1 SGDLS and CDR2 YYNGEE. V shed 1 base, J shed 8 bases, and the junction held 6 bases outside the gene matches. The CDR3 has 14 amino acids. The CDR3, as DNA: TGTGCCAGCAGCGTAAGACCGGGACAGTATGAGCAGTTCTTC. Its translation is CASSVRPGQYEQFF.

The chain combines TRBV6-2 or TRBV6-3 with TRBJ1-2; D is perhaps TRBD1 (6 bases). Trimming took 8 bases from V and 4 from J, leaving 14 bases between them. The CDR3 covers 13 residues. CDR1 is MNHEY, CDR2 SVGEGT, per germline. The CDR3 sequence: CASGTGGAYGYTF. In DNA form, the CDR3 reads TGTGCCAGCGGAACCGGGGGGGCCTATGGCTACACCTTC.

This clonotype was counted at least ten times. This chain uses TRBV11-2 with TRBJ2-2; D might be TRBD1 (5 bases). Germline values: CDR1 SGHAT, CDR2 FQNNGV. The germline V and J ends were trimmed by 3 bases and 0 bases, with 8 bases remaining between them. The CDR3 spans 15 residues. CDR3 sequence: CASSLGPANTGELFF. CDR3 bases: TGTGCCAGCAGCTTGGGGCCCGCGAACACCGGGGAGCTGTTTTTT.

This clonotype was detected many times. The chain uses TRBV7-2 and TRBJ2-7, with D unclear. The CDR3 spans 13 residues. Trimming shortened V by 3 bases and J by 0 bases, and 6 bases separated the two germline ends. CDR1 is SGHTA and CDR2 is FQGNSA in the germline V gene. This chain's CDR3 is CASSFGFSYEQYV. The CDR3 region has the DNA TGTGCCAGCAGCTTTGGGTTCTCCTACGAGCAGTACGTC.

This clonotype appeared many times. The chain is built from TRBV20-1 and TRBJ2-7, with D tentatively TRBD1 or TRBD2 (5 bases each). The CDR3 extends over 13 amino acids. CDR1 DFQATT and CDR2 SNEGSKA come from the germline V gene (reference sequence). With 5 bases removed from V and 2 bases from J, the gap between germline ends came to 13 bases. The CDR3 loop reads CSAPKRDPYEQYV. CDR3 coding DNA: TGCAGTGCTCCAAAGAGGGACCCCTACGAGCAGTACGTC.

This clonotype was seen more than once but under ten times. The V and J genes are TRBV7-6 and TRBJ2-7; 7 nucleotides align to TRBD2. The CDR3 is 15 residues long. V lost 4 bases to trimming and J lost 2 bases; unmatched junction nucleotides: 8. Germline values: CDR1 SGHVS, CDR2 FNYEAQ. CDR3 in amino acids: CASSSKGGSTYEQYF. The DNA for the CDR3 is TGTGCCAGCAGCTCGAAGGGAGGGTCGACCTACGAGCAGTACTTC.

This clonotype was seen repeatedly, ten times or more. The CDR3 bases are TGTGCCAGCGGGTCCCAGGACAACACTGAAGCTTTCTTT. As protein: CASGSQDNTEAFF. The chain is built from TRBV27 and TRBJ1-1; D not resolved. Germline V gives CDR1 MNHEY, CDR2 SMNVEV (reference sequence). The CDR3 has 13 residues. With 8 bases removed from V and 2 bases from J, the gap between germline ends came to 12 bases.

At least ten counts were recorded for this clonotype. The chain recombines TRBV7-9 with TRBJ2-3; D remains ambiguous. The germline V and J ends were trimmed by 8 bases and 0 bases, with 9 bases remaining between them. Germline CDR1 reads SEHNR; CDR2 reads FQNEAQ (reference sequence). The CDR3 sequence is 13 residues long. The CDR3 reads CASRVSSTDTQYF. In DNA form, the CDR3 reads TGTGCCAGCCGCGTTTCTAGCACAGATACGCAGTATTTT.